This T cell receptor (beta chain) is drawn from a study of T cell repertoires in cytomegalovirus infection. Study in general: Recently identified HLA-C-restricted CMV epitopes were used, and well-studied HLA-B-restricted CMV epitopes were used as well. The public TCR beta signatures pointed to both CMV infection and matching HLA type.

Using its own MiXCR run on the reads, TCRdb lists one record per CDR3 protein. Of a few hundred thousand distinct CDR3 sequences listed, approximately 35% are singletons. The CDR3 loop spans 17 amino acids. V dropped 4 bases and J dropped 2; count of bases not matched to a gene: 12. The germline gives CDR1 SGHTA, CDR2 FQGNSA. As for this clonotype: Its antigen remains unknown.

The sequence was collected from a human donor in good health (CMV status not recorded). Some clones in this sample may be carry-over from other donors' samples. The chain uses TRBV7-2 and TRBJ2-5; 8 nucleotides agree with TRBD2. Sequences were derived from cultured PBMCs, sampled from culture after CMV antigen stimulation. In DNA, the CDR3 is TGTGCCAGCAGCTATAGGCCCAGAGCGGGAGTTCAAGAGACCCAGTACTTC. Protein: CASSYRPRAGVQETQYF.